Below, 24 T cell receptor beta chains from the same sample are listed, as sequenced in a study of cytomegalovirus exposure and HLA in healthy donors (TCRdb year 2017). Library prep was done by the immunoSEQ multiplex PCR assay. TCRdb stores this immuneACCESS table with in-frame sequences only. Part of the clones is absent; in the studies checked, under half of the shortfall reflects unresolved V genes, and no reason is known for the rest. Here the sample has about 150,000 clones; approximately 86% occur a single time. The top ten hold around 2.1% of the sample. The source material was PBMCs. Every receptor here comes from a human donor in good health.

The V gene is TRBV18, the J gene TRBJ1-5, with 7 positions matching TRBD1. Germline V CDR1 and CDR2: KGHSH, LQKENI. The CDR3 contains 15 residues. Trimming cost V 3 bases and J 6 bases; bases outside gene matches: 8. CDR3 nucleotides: TGTGCCAGCTCACCGTATAGGGGGCAAGTTCAGCCCCAGCATTTT. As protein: CASSPYRGQVQPQHF.

The CDR3 reads CASVLGGKGWTEAFF. DNA for the CDR3: TGTGCCAGCGTCCTCGGGGGGAAGGGATGGACTGAAGCTTTCTTT. V usage is TRBV6-1 and J usage is TRBJ1-1; D perhaps matches TRBD1 (5 bases). Deletions cut 8 bases from V and 5 bases from J, with 21 bases between. This CDR3 contains 15 residues. Germline CDR1 reads MNHNS; CDR2 reads SASEGT.

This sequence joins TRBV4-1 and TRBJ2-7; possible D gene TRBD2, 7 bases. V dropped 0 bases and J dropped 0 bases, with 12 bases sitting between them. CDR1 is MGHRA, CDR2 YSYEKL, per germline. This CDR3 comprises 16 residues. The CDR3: CASSQEGGAASYEQYF. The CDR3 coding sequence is TGCGCCAGCAGCCAAGAGGGGGGGGCCGCCTCCTACGAGCAGTACTTC.

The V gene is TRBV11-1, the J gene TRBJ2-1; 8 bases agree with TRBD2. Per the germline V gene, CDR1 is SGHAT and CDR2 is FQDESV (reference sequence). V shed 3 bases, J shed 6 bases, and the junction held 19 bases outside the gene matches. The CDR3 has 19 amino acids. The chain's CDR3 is CASSFGLAGSWGITNEQFF. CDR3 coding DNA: TGTGCCAGCAGCTTCGGGCTAGCGGGTAGTTGGGGTATAACCAATGAGCAGTTCTTC.

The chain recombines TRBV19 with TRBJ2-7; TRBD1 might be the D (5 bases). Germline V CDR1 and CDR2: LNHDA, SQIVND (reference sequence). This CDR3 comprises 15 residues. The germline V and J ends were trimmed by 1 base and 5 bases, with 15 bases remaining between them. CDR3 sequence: CASSIGGRASHEQYF. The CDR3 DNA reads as TGTGCCAGTAGTATAGGGGGCAGGGCATCCCACGAGCAGTACTTC. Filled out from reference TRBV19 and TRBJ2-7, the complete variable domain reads DGGITQSPKYLFRKEGQNVTLSCEQNLNHDAMYWYRQDPGQGLRLIYYSQIVNDFQKGDIAEGYSVSREKKESFPLTVTSAQKNPTAFYLCASSIGGRASHEQYFGPGTRLTVT.

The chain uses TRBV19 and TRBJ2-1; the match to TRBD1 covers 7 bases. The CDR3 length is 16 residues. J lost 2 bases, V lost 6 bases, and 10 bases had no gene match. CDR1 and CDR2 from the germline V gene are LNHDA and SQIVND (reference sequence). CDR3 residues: CASRSDRAIAYNEQFF. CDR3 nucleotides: TGTGCCAGTAGATCCGACAGGGCTATCGCCTACAATGAGCAGTTCTTC.

In nucleotides, the CDR3 is TGTGCCAGCAGTTACACCTCCGGGCCTAAAGGGGCTGAAGCTTTCTTT. This translates into CASSYTSGPKGAEAFF. The V gene is TRBV6-5, the J gene TRBJ1-1; D possibly corresponds to TRBD1 (5 bases). Germline lookup yields CDR1 MNHEY and CDR2 SVGAGI. The CDR3 spans 16 residues. V lost 2 bases and J 6 bases, leaving 19 bases between the germline ends.

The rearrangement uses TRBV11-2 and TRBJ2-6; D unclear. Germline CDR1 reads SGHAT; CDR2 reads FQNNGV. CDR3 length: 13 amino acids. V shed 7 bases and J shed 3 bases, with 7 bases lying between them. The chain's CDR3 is CASKLSGANVLTF. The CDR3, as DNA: TGTGCCAGCAAGCTGAGTGGGGCCAACGTCCTGACTTTC.

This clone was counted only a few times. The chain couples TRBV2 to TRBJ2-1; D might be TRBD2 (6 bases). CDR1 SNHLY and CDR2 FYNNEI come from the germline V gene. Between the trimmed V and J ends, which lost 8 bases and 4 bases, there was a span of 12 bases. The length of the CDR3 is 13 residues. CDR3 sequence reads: CASLPGLYNEQFF. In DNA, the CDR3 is TGTGCCAGCTTACCGGGACTTTACAATGAGCAGTTCTTC.

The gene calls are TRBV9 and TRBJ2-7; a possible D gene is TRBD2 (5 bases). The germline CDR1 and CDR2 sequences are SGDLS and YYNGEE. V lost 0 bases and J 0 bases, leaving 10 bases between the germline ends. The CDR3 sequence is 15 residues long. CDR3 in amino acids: CASSVEEGISYEQYF. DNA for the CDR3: TGTGCCAGCAGCGTAGAAGAGGGCATCTCCTACGAGCAGTACTTC.

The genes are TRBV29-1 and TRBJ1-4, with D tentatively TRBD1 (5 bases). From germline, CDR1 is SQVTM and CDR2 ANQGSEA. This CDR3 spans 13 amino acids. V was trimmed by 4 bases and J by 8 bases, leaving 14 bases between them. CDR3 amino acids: CSVAVGGGEKLFF. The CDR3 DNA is TGCAGCGTTGCCGTCGGGGGAGGCGAAAAACTGTTTTTT.

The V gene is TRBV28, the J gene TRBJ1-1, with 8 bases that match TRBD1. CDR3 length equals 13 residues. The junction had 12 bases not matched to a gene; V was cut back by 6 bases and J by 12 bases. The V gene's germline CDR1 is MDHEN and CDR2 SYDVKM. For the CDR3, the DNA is TGTGCCAGCAGCCTGAGGACAGGGAGGGGGACTTTCTTT. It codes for CASSLRTGRGTFF.

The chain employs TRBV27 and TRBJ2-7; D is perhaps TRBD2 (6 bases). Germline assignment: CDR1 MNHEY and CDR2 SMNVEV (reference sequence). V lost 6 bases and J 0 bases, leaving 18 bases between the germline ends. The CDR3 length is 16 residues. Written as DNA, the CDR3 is TGTGCCAGCAGAGGATTAGCCGGGACTGCCTCCTACGAGCAGTACTTC. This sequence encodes CASRGLAGTASYEQYF.

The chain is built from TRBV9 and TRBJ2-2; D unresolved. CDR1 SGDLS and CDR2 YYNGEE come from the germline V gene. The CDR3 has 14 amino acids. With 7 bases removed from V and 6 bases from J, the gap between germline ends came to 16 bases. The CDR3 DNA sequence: TGTGCCAGCTCATCGAGAGAGAAGTCCGGGGAGCTGTTTTTT. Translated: CASSSREKSGELFF.

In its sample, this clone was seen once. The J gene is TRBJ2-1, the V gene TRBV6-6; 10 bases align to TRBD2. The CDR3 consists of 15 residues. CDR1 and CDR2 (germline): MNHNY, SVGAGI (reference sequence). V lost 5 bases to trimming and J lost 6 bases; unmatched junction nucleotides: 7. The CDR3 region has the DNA TGTGCCAGCAGTGCTAGCGGGAGCTTCGCCAATGAGCAGTTCTTC. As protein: CASSASGSFANEQFF.

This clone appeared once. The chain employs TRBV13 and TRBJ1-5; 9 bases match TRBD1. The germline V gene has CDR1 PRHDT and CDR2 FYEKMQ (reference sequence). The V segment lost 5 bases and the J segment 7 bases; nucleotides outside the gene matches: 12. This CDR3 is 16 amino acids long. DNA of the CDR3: TGTGCCAGCAGCAGGAGGACTGGACAGGGGAGGCAGCCCCAGCATTTT. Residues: CASSRRTGQGRQPQHF.

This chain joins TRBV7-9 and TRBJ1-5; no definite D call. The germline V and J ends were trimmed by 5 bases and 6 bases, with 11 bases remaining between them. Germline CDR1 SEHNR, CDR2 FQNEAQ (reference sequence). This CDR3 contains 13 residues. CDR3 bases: TGTGCCAGCAGCACCGAGGGCAGTCAGCCCCAGCATTTT. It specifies CASSTEGSQPQHF.

The CDR3 spells CASIGGAGGMNEQFF. As DNA, the CDR3 is TGTGCCAGCATCGGAGGGGCAGGGGGCATGAATGAGCAGTTCTTC. The rearrangement links TRBV7-2 to TRBJ2-1; 8 bases line up with TRBD1. This CDR3 is 15 amino acids long. V lost 7 bases, J lost 7 bases, and 12 bases stayed unmatched. The germline V gene encodes CDR1 SGHTA and CDR2 FQGNSA.

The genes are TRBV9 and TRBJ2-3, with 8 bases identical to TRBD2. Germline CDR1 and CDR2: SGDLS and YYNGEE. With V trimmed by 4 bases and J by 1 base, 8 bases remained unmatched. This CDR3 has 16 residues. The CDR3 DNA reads TGTGCCAGCAGCACAACATCGGGGGGGGGCACAGATACGCAGTATTTT. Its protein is CASSTTSGGGTDTQYF.

This CDR3 reads CASAEGGTEAFF. In DNA form, the CDR3 reads TGTGCCAGCGCGGAAGGAGGGACTGAAGCTTTCTTT. The chain employs TRBV18 and TRBJ1-1; no firm D call. V lost 8 bases and J lost 5, with 12 bases in between. CDR3 size: 12 residues. Germline loops: CDR1 KGHSH, CDR2 LQKENI.

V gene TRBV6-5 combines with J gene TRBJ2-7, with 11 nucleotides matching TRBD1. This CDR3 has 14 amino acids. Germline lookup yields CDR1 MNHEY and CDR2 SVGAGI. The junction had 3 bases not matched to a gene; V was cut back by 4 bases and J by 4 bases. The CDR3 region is CASSSDRGPYEQYF. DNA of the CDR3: TGTGCCAGCAGTTCGGACAGGGGGCCTTACGAGCAGTACTTC.

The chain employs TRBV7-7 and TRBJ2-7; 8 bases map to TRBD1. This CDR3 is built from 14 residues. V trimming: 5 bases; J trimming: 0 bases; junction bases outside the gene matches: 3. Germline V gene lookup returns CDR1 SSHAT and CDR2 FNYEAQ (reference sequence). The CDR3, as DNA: TGTGCCAGCAGCCCAGGGACAGGCTCCTACGAGCAGTACTTC. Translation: CASSPGTGSYEQYF.

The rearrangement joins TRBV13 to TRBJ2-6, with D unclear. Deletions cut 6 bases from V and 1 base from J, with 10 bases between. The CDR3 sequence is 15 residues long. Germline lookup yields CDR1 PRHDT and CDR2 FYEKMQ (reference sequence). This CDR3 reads CASRSRISGANVLTF. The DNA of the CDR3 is TGTGCCAGCAGGTCTAGGATATCTGGGGCCAACGTCCTGACTTTC.

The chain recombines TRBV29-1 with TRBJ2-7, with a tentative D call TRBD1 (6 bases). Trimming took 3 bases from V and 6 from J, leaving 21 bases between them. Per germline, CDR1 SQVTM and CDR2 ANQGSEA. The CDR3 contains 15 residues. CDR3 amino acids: CSVENPQGTWGEQYF. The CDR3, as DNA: TGCAGCGTTGAGAATCCCCAGGGGACATGGGGCGAGCAGTACTTC.